One and the same sample provided the 20 T cell receptor beta chains below, sequenced in a study of blood T cell repertoires in COVID-19 (dated by TCRdb to the early 2020s). Library construction relied on the immunoSEQ multiplex PCR assay. TCRdb re-hosts the immuneACCESS table, in-frame sequences only. Its copies lack some clones; in the studies checked, an unresolved V gene accounts for under half of them, and the cause for the rest is not known. Counted in this sample were about 440,000 clones; approximately 90% of them appeared once. Around 13% of the sample is in the top ten clones. The sequenced sample was peripheral blood. These receptors were obtained from a woman aged 45-65 years with COVID-19, enrolled during active disease.

In its sample, this clone was seen a few times. The chain carries TRBV5-1 and TRBJ2-1; 7 nucleotides agree with TRBD2. CDR1 is SGHRS and CDR2 is YFSETQ in the germline V gene. Trimming cost V 3 bases and J 5 bases; bases outside gene matches: 8. CDR3 size: 15 residues. The CDR3 loop reads CASSSRDYLNNEQFF. In DNA, the CDR3 is TGCGCCAGCAGCTCCCGGGACTACCTTAACAATGAGCAGTTCTTC.

The V call is TRBV30, the J call TRBJ1-2, with 7 positions matching TRBD1. The CDR3 spans 14 residues. The trim removed 6 bases at V and 6 bases at J, leaving 13 bases unmatched. Germline V lookup: CDR1 GTSNPN, CDR2 SVGIG (reference sequence). CDR3 amino acids: CACNSGKGAHGYTF. DNA for the CDR3: TGTGCCTGTAACTCGGGGAAGGGGGCGCATGGCTACACCTTC.

The chain joins TRBV18 to TRBJ2-1; TRBD2 matches at 7 bases. Germline loops: CDR1 KGHSH, CDR2 LQKENI. This CDR3 has 16 amino acids. J lost 5 bases, V lost 3 bases, and 10 bases had no gene match. This chain's CDR3 is CASSPGPAGYNNEQFF. The CDR3 DNA reads TGTGCCAGCTCACCTGGCCCAGCGGGATATAACAATGAGCAGTTCTTC.

This clone occurred once. This sequence joins TRBV29-1 and TRBJ2-2; D perhaps matches TRBD2 (6 bases). The CDR3 spans 14 residues. Per the germline V gene, CDR1 is SQVTM and CDR2 is ANQGSEA. With 4 bases removed from V and 5 bases from J, the gap between germline ends came to 14 bases. CDR3: CSVGVGGITGELFF. CDR3 in DNA: TGCAGCGTTGGGGTTGGGGGGATAACCGGGGAGCTGTTTTTT.

The chain carries TRBV27 and TRBJ1-6; maybe TRBD1 (5 bases). V lost 3 bases and J lost 9, with 6 bases in between. The CDR3 sequence is 12 residues long. The germline CDR1 and CDR2 sequences are MNHEY and SMNVEV (reference sequence). This CDR3 is CASSFGASPLHF. Written as DNA, the CDR3 is TGTGCCAGCAGTTTTGGGGCTTCACCCCTCCACTTT.

CDR3 in amino acids: CSVTPGQHF. The CDR3 nucleotides read TGCAGCGTTACTCCGGGACAGCATTTT. The chain recombines TRBV29-1 with TRBJ1-3; D is unresolved. The last part of the DNA fits TRBJ1-5 better; the J call may be wrong. CDR1 is SQVTM and CDR2 is ANQGSEA in the germline V gene. CDR3 length: 9 amino acids.

The chain has TRBV2 and TRBJ2-2, with TRBD1 as a possible D gene (6 bases). Germline values: CDR1 SNHLY, CDR2 FYNNEI. CDR3 length: 17 amino acids. Trimming shortened V by 6 bases and J by 0 bases, and 17 bases separated the two germline ends. The CDR3 is CASRTRAGTTNTGELFF. The CDR3 region has the DNA TGTGCCAGCAGAACGAGGGCCGGGACAACGAACACCGGGGAGCTGTTTTTT. Variable domain in full (rest from reference TRBV2 and TRBJ2-2): EPEVTQTPSHQVTQMGQEVILRCVPISNHLYFYWYRQILGQKVEFLVSFYNNEISEKSEIFDDQFSVERPDGSNFTLKIRSTKLEDSAMYFCASRTRAGTTNTGELFFGEGSRLTVL.

The chain recombines TRBV4-1 with TRBJ2-5; D not resolved. Deletions cut 1 base from V and 3 bases from J, with 18 bases between. This CDR3 region has 17 residues. The germline gives CDR1 MGHRA, CDR2 YSYEKL. The CDR3 bases are TGCGCCAGCAGCCAAGTAGTACCTCCAGGAACGGAAGAGACCCAGTACTTC. Its protein is CASSQVVPPGTEETQYF.

This clone turned up a few times. The chain joins TRBV19 to TRBJ1-1; a weak D match, TRBD1 (5 bases). The CDR3 extends over 14 amino acids. Germline V gene data show CDR1 as LNHDA and CDR2 as SQIVND (reference sequence). V was cut by 7 bases and J by 5 bases, with 17 bases left in between. The CDR3 is CASTVQGLGTEAFF. In DNA form, the CDR3 reads TGTGCCAGTACGGTTCAGGGCTTGGGAACTGAAGCTTTCTTT. The complete variable domain, with remaining parts taken from reference TRBV19 and TRBJ1-1, reads DGGITQSPKYLFRKEGQNVTLSCEQNLNHDAMYWYRQDPGQGLRLIYYSQIVNDFQKGDIAEGYSVSREKKESFPLTVTSAQKNPTAFYLCASTVQGLGTEAFFGQGTRLTVV.

The chain carries TRBV6-5 and TRBJ2-1, with TRBD1 matching 7 bases. The length of the CDR3 is 13 residues. Germline CDR1 MNHEY, CDR2 SVGAGI. Unmatched junction bases numbered 6, after V lost 11 bases and J lost 2 bases. The CDR3 DNA sequence: TGTGCCGTGGGGGACAGCCCCTACAATGAGCAGTTCTTC. This gives the protein CAVGDSPYNEQFF.

The chain recombines TRBV19 with TRBJ1-6; 9 positions agree with TRBD1. Germline V gene lookup returns CDR1 LNHDA and CDR2 SQIVND (reference sequence). The V and J ends lost 11 bases and 7 bases, in that order; junction bases with no gene match: 3. This CDR3 has 12 amino acids. CDR3 region: CAGGQGNSPLHF. CDR3 in DNA: TGTGCCGGCGGACAGGGGAATTCACCCCTCCACTTT.

This clone was observed a single time. The CDR3 loop is CASSRISGPDTQYF. For the CDR3, the DNA is TGCGCCAGCAGTCGAATTAGCGGGCCAGATACGCAGTATTTT. The chain employs TRBV5-1 and TRBJ2-3; TRBD2 aligns across 7 bases. The CDR3 contains 14 residues. J lost 4 bases, V lost 5 bases, and 7 bases had no gene match. Germline CDR1 SGHRS, CDR2 YFSETQ.

The gene calls are TRBV5-4 and TRBJ1-6, with 8 positions matching TRBD1. CDR3 length: 15 amino acids. Trimming cost V 1 base and J 7 bases; bases outside gene matches: 4. Germline CDR1 and CDR2: SGHNT and YYREEE (reference sequence). The CDR3 protein is CASSLSRTGNSPLHF. In nucleotides, the CDR3 is TGTGCCAGCAGCTTGTCCCGGACAGGGAATTCACCCCTCCACTTT.

The rearrangement joins TRBV6-2 or TRBV6-3 to TRBJ2-2; 7 positions agree with TRBD2. Trimming cost V 6 bases and J 2 bases; bases outside gene matches: 6. This CDR3 is 15 amino acids long. The germline V gene has CDR1 MNHEY and CDR2 SVGEGT. CDR3 nucleotides: TGTGCCAGCAGCTCGGGGGGTCGAAACACCGGGGAGCTGTTTTTT. Residues: CASSSGGRNTGELFF.

This sequence joins TRBV27 and TRBJ2-7, with no clear D. The V gene lost 7 bases and the J gene lost 7 bases, with 8 bases spanning the gap. Germline CDR1 is MNHEY and CDR2 is SMNVEV (reference sequence). This CDR3 has 10 residues. CDR3 in amino acids: CASNPREQYF. In DNA form, the CDR3 reads TGTGCCAGCAACCCGAGAGAGCAGTACTTC.

V and J are TRBV15 and TRBJ1-5; D remains unclear. With 2 bases removed from V and 4 bases from J, the gap between germline ends came to 6 bases. Germline V gene lookup returns CDR1 LNHNV and CDR2 YYDKDF (reference sequence). The CDR3 loop spans 13 amino acids. CDR3 sequence: CATSRFLNQPQHF. CDR3 nucleotides: TGTGCCACCAGCAGATTCCTAAATCAGCCCCAGCATTTT.

The table lists this clone with a few counts. V gene TRBV5-4 combines with J gene TRBJ2-6; D remains ambiguous. Germline V lookup: CDR1 SGHNT, CDR2 YYREEE (reference sequence). The CDR3 totals 13 residues. V dropped 4 bases and J dropped 0 bases, with 2 bases sitting between them. DNA for the CDR3: TGTGCCAGCAGCCTCTCTGGGGCCAACGTCCTGACTTTC. Translation gives CASSLSGANVLTF.

The chain couples TRBV6-1 to TRBJ1-1; the D gene is possibly TRBD1 (5 bases). Germline V gives CDR1 MNHNS, CDR2 SASEGT. The V end was cut by 2 bases, the J end by 4 bases, with 14 bases between. The CDR3 has 15 amino acids. CDR3 DNA: TGTGCCAGCAGTGAAATCAGGGACTTCGGCACTGAAGCTTTCTTT. It specifies CASSEIRDFGTEAFF.

The rearrangement uses TRBV18 and TRBJ2-1; 8 bases align to TRBD1. With 3 bases clipped from V and 8 bases from J, the junction kept 3 bases outside the gene matches. This CDR3 is built from 13 residues. Per germline, CDR1 KGHSH and CDR2 LQKENI. CDR3 nucleotides: TGTGCCAGCTCACCGGACAGGGACGATGAGCAGTTCTTC. Its translation is CASSPDRDDEQFF. The complete variable domain, with remaining parts taken from reference TRBV18 and TRBJ2-1, reads NAGVMQNPRHLVRRRGQEARLRCSPMKGHSHVYWYRQLPEEGLKFMVYLQKENIIDESGMPKERFSAEFPKEGPSILRIQQVVRGDSAAYFCASSPDRDDEQFFGPGTRLTVL.

The V and J genes are TRBV10-3 and TRBJ2-7; 10 nucleotides align to TRBD1. The CDR3 totals 14 residues. CDR1 and CDR2 from the germline V gene are ENHRY and SYGVKD. V lost 3 bases and J lost 3; bases outside the gene matches: 2. CDR3 protein: CAISDGTGVYEQYF. CDR3 bases: TGTGCCATCAGTGACGGGACAGGGGTCTACGAGCAGTACTTC.